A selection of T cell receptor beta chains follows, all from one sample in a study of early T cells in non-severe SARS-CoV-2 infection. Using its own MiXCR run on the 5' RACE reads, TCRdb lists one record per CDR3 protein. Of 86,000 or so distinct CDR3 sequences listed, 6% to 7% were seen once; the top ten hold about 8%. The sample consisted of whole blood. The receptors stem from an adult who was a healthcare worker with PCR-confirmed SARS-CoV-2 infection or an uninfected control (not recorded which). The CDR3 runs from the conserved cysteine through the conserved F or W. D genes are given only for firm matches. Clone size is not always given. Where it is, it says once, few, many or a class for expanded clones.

CDR3 protein: CASSSRSGTGGTTEAFF
CDR3 DNA: TGTGCCAGCAGTTCTCGGTCCGGGACAGGGGGCACCACTGAAGCTTTCTTT
clone size: -
V gene: TRBV6-2/TRBV6-3
J gene: TRBJ1-1
D gene: TRBD1

CDR3 protein: CASSLLSSGGLGYQETQYF
CDR3 DNA: TGTGCCAGCAGCTTACTGTCTAGCGGGGGTTTAGGGTACCAAGAGACCCAGTACTTC
clone size: -
V gene: TRBV7-8
J gene: TRBJ2-5
D gene: TRBD2

CDR3 protein: CASSMGTGEAETQYF
CDR3 DNA: TGTGCCAGCAGCATGGGGACAGGGGAAGCGGAGACCCAGTACTTC
clone size: many
V gene: TRBV7-8
J gene: TRBJ2-5
D gene: TRBD1

CDR3 protein: CASSFRRDGEKLFF
CDR3 DNA: TGTGCCAGCAGCTTCCGCAGGGACGGCGAAAAACTGTTTTTT
clone size: many
V gene: TRBV7-9
J gene: TRBJ1-4
D gene: -

CDR3 protein: CASRPGGTSTNEKLFF
CDR3 DNA: TGTGCCAGCAGACCTGGAGGGACATCAACTAATGAAAAACTGTTTTTT
clone size: many
V gene: TRBV5-5
J gene: TRBJ1-4
D gene: -

CDR3 protein: CSAPPRGSGGFNEQFF
CDR3 DNA: TGCAGTGCCCCTCCGAGGGGTAGCGGGGGGTTCAATGAGCAGTTCTTC
clone size: few
V gene: TRBV20-1
J gene: TRBJ2-1
D gene: TRBD2

CDR3 protein: CASSLAQATEQYF
CDR3 DNA: TGTGCCAGCAGCTTGGCACAGGCCACAGAGCAGTACTTC
clone size: many
V gene: TRBV13
J gene: TRBJ2-7
D gene: -

CDR3 protein: CASSSWVLWDTQYF
CDR3 DNA: TGTGCCAGCAGTTCCTGGGTCCTCTGGGATACGCAGTATTTT
clone size: many
V gene: TRBV6-2/TRBV6-3
J gene: TRBJ2-3
D gene: -

CDR3 protein: CASSDNIGGPNQPQHF
CDR3 DNA: TGTGCCAGCAGTGATAACATAGGGGGACCCAATCAGCCCCAGCATTTT
clone size: -
V gene: TRBV6-1
J gene: TRBJ1-5
D gene: -

CDR3 protein: CASSFKRGGGYTF
CDR3 DNA: TGTGCCAGCAGTTTTAAGAGGGGAGGTGGCTACACCTTC
clone size: many
V gene: TRBV12-3/TRBV12-4
J gene: TRBJ1-2
D gene: -

CDR3 protein: CASSLRTGWTAGANVLTF
CDR3 DNA: TGCGCCAGCAGCTTGCGGACAGGGTGGACTGCTGGGGCCAACGTCCTGACTTTC
clone size: many
V gene: TRBV5-1
J gene: TRBJ2-6
D gene: TRBD1